The 9 T cell receptor beta chains given below trace back to one sample, sequenced in a study of OX40 agonist ivuxolimab in advanced cancers. Method: immunoSEQ multiplex PCR; TCRdb's copy keeps in-frame clones and lacks some. Of fewer than 100,000 clones listed, about 80% were seen once; the top ten hold around 1.6%. The sequencing here drew on CD4+ or CD8+ T cells sorted from blood, taken in a trial of the OX40 agonist ivuxolimab. The receptors originated from an adult with an advanced solid tumor such as melanoma, head and neck, liver or kidney cancer.

CDR3 DNA sequence: TGTGCCAGCAGTACCCGGACAGGGTACGAGCAGTACTTC. Its protein product is CASSTRTGYEQYF. The chain couples TRBV6-1 to TRBJ2-7; 8 bases are a match to TRBD1. The junction had 4 bases not matched to a gene; V was cut back by 5 bases and J by 4 bases. The CDR3 consists of 13 residues. Germline V gene sequence: CDR1 MNHNS, CDR2 SASEGT.

The V call is TRBV6-6, the J call TRBJ1-1; 8 positions agree with TRBD1. Germline V gives CDR1 MNHNY, CDR2 SVGAGI (reference sequence). With V trimmed by 6 bases and J by 2 bases, 8 bases remained unmatched. The CDR3 sequence is 15 residues long. CDR3: CASSTAAGGNTEAFF. CDR3 in DNA: TGTGCCAGCAGCACAGCAGCAGGGGGCAACACTGAAGCTTTCTTT.

The chain joins TRBV5-8 to TRBJ2-2; 10 positions agree with TRBD2. CDR3 length: 17 amino acids. In germline, CDR1 is SGHTS, CDR2 YDEGEE. Trimming at V came to 6 bases and at J to 6 bases, leaving 14 bases not matched to a gene. The CDR3 DNA is TGTGCCAGCACCGTAATTTTACTAGCGGGAAGTCCCGGGGAGCTGTTTTTT. Protein: CASTVILLAGSPGELFF.

This chain connects TRBV29-1 to TRBJ1-2, with D unresolved. Trimming left V 2 bases short and J 7 bases short, with 20 bases between. Germline V gene data show CDR1 as SQVTM and CDR2 as ANQGSEA. This CDR3 has 15 amino acids. The CDR3 DNA sequence: TGCAGCGTTGAACACAAATTGGGCGCCGGTGGTGGCTACACCTTC. Its protein product is CSVEHKLGAGGGYTF.

This clone was picked up a small number of times. The chain carries TRBV18 and TRBJ2-3; tentatively, D is TRBD2 (7 bases). Germline V lookup: CDR1 KGHSH, CDR2 LQKENI. The V and J ends lost 4 bases and 2 bases respectively, with 10 bases between them. This CDR3 spans 14 amino acids. The CDR3 loop reads CASSRGGDTDTQYF. In DNA, the CDR3 is TGTGCCAGCTCACGGGGGGGCGACACAGATACGCAGTATTTT.

The V call is TRBV5-1, the J call TRBJ2-7, with TRBD2 matching over 11 bases. Losses at the gene ends were 4 bases for V and 5 bases for J; bases not matched to a gene: 2. CDR1 and CDR2 from the germline V gene are SGHRS and YFSETQ. CDR3 length: 13 residues. The DNA of the CDR3 is TGCGCCAGCAGCCGACTAGCGGGGAACGAGCAGTACTTC. The encoded protein is CASSRLAGNEQYF.

The chain combines TRBV7-2 with TRBJ2-1; the match to TRBD2 covers 8 bases. The ends lost 7 bases at V and 2 bases at J; junction bases unmatched: 7. Germline lookup yields CDR1 SGHTA and CDR2 FQGNSA. The CDR3 sequence is 15 residues long. The CDR3 is CASTPSGGPYNEQFF. The CDR3 nucleotides read TGTGCCAGCACCCCCAGCGGGGGCCCCTACAATGAGCAGTTCTTC.

The CDR3 here is CASSLVDRRNGYTF. In DNA form, the CDR3 reads TGTGCCAGCAGTTTGGTAGACAGGAGAAATGGCTACACCTTC. This chain joins TRBV28 and TRBJ1-2, with a tentative D call TRBD1 (6 bases). CDR1 and CDR2 (germline): MDHEN, SYDVKM. V lost 3 bases to trimming and J lost 6 bases, with 14 bases between them. The CDR3 runs 14 residues.

The V call is TRBV10-3, the J call TRBJ1-5, with 11 bases identical to TRBD1. The CDR3 runs 15 residues. J was trimmed by 6 bases and V by 3 bases; bases with no gene match: 4. Germline CDR1 and CDR2: ENHRY and SYGVKD. This chain's CDR3 is CAISESGTGGQPQHF. In DNA, the CDR3 is TGTGCCATCAGTGAATCCGGGACAGGGGGTCAGCCCCAGCATTTT.